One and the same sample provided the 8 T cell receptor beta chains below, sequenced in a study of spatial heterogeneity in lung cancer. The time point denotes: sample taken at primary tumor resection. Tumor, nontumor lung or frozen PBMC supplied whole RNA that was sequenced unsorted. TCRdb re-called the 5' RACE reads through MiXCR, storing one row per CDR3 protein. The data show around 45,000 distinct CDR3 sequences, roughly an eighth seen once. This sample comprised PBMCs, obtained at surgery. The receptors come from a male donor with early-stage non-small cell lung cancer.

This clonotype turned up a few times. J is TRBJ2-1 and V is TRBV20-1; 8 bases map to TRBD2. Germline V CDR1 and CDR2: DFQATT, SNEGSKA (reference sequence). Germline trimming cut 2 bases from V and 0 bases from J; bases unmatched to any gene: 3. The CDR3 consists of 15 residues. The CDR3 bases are TGCAGTGCTAGATCGAGCGGGAGCTCCTACAATGAGCAGTTCTTC. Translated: CSARSSGSSYNEQFF.

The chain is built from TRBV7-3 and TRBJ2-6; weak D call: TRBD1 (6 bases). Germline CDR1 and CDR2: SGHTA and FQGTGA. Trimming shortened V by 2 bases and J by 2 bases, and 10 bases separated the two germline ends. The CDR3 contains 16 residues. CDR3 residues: CASSLRRGTGANVLTF. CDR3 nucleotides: TGTGCCAGCAGCTTACGCAGGGGAACTGGGGCCAACGTCCTGACTTTC.

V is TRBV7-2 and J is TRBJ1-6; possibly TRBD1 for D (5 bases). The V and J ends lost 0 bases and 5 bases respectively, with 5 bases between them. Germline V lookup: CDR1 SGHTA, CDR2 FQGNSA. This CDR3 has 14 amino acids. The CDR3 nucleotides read TGTGCCAGCAGCTTAGCGGGGCATAATTCACCCCTCCACTTT. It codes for CASSLAGHNSPLHF.

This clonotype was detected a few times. This CDR3 reads CASKRQPNEKLFF. CDR3 DNA: TGTGCCAGCAAGCGTCAGCCTAATGAAAAACTGTTTTTT. The chain recombines TRBV6-2 or TRBV6-3 with TRBJ1-4; D gene unclear. Between the trimmed V and J ends, which lost 7 bases and 3 bases, there was a span of 9 bases. Germline CDR1 and CDR2: MNHEY and SVGEGT. CDR3 length equals 13 residues.

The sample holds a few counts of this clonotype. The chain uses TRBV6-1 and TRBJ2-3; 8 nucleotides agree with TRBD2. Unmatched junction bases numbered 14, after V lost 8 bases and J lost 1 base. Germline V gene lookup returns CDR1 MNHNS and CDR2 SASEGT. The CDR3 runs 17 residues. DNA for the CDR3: TGTGCCAGCCTATCCCTAGGGCGGGAGGCGGGCACAGATACGCAGTATTTT. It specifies CASLSLGREAGTDTQYF.

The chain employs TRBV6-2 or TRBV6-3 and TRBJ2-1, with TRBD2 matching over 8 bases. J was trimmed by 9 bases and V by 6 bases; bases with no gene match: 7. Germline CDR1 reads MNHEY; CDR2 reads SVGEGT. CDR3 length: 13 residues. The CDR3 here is CASSSGLAGEQFF. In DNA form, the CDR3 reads TGTGCCAGCAGCTCCGGACTAGCCGGTGAGCAGTTCTTC.

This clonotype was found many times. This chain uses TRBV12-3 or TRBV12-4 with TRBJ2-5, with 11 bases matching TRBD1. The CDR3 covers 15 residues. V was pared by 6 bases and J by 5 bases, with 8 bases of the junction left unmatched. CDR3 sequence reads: CASSAGTGGPETQYF. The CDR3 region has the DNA TGTGCCAGCAGCGCCGGGACAGGGGGTCCGGAGACCCAGTACTTC.

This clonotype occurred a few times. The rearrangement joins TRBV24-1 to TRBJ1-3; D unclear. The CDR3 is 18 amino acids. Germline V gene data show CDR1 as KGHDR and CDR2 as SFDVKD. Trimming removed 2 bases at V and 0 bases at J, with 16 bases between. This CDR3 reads CATSDSLTDPGSGNTIYF. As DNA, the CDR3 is TGTGCCACCAGTGATTCCCTGACGGACCCCGGCTCTGGAAACACCATATATTTT.